The next 13 T cell receptor beta chains were all read from a single sample in a study of cytomegalovirus exposure and HLA in healthy donors. PCR involved 60 Vbeta and 13 Jbeta primers. Method: immunoSEQ multiplex PCR; TCRdb's copy keeps in-frame clones and lacks some. The sample holds 200,000 to 300,000 clones; around 80% are singletons and the top ten take roughly 5%. The sample comprised PBMCs. Receptors originate from a woman in her thirties or forties in good health and CMV-seropositive.

About this clone itself: One end of the junction fails to match germline, which may point to a read error. Other DNA sequences in this specimen translate into the identical CDR3. The chain carries TRBV5-8 and TRBJ1-6, with TRBD1 identical over 7 bases. The CDR3 length is 16 residues. Germline CDR1 reads SGHTS; CDR2 reads YDEGEE. CDR3 bases: TGTGCCAGCAGCTTGGGGTTCCGGGACAGAAATTCCCCCCTCCACTTT. It encodes CASSLGFRDRNSPLHF.

In nucleotides, the CDR3 is TGTGCCAGCAGGGACTCTGGGACAGGGGCATATGGCTACACCTTC. Its protein product is CASRDSGTGAYGYTF. The V call is TRBV2, the J call TRBJ1-2, with 10 positions matching TRBD1. CDR1 is SNHLY, CDR2 FYNNEI, per germline. The V gene end was trimmed by 6 bases and the J gene end by 5 bases; junction bases not matched to a gene: 9. CDR3 length: 15 amino acids. Looking up the rest from reference TRBV2 and TRBJ1-2 gives the full variable domain: EPEVTQTPSHQVTQMGQEVILRCVPISNHLYFYWYRQILGQKVEFLVSFYNNEISEKSEIFDDQFSVERPDGSNFTLKIRSTKLEDSAMYFCASRDSGTGAYGYTFGSGTRLTVV.

The V and J genes are TRBV28 and TRBJ2-4; TRBD1 matches 7 bases. The CDR3 has 14 residues. V trimming: 5 bases; J trimming: 6 bases; junction bases outside the gene matches: 7. Germline loops: CDR1 MDHEN, CDR2 SYDVKM. CDR3 coding DNA: TGTGCCAGCAGTCACTCGGGACAGATAAACATTCAGTACTTC. It codes for CASSHSGQINIQYF.

The chain links TRBV19 to TRBJ2-5, with D possibly TRBD1 on 6 matching bases. V was clipped by 5 bases and J by 1 base, with 11 bases between them. CDR1 and CDR2 from the germline V gene are LNHDA and SQIVND (reference sequence). The CDR3 is 14 amino acids. DNA for the CDR3: TGTGCCAGTAGTGCCATGGACAGCCAAGAGACCCAGTACTTC. Translated, it gives CASSAMDSQETQYF.

Points on this clone: An end of the junction differs from the germline gene, which may be a read error. CDR3 in amino acids: CSSSLGGRAHYEQYF. The CDR3, as DNA: TGTTCCAGCAGCTTAGGCGGGAGAGCCCACTACGAGCAGTACTTC. The chain is built from TRBV7-9 and TRBJ2-7; 7 nucleotides line up with TRBD2. Germline V gives CDR1 SEHNR, CDR2 FQNEAQ (reference sequence). The CDR3 sequence is 15 residues long.

The chain employs TRBV10-1 and TRBJ1-2; D gene unclear. Germline lookup yields CDR1 WNHNN and CDR2 SYGVQD (reference sequence). The germline V and J ends were trimmed by 8 bases and 8 bases, with 15 bases remaining between them. This CDR3 contains 12 residues. CDR3 in amino acids: CASGPRRTGYTF. The DNA of the CDR3 is TGCGCCAGCGGCCCGAGGAGGACGGGCTACACCTTC.

CDR3 sequence (DNA): TGTGCCAGCAGCCCCTACCGGACTAGCGGGAGCCCAGATACGCAGTATTTT. Protein product: CASSPYRTSGSPDTQYF. This chain uses TRBV7-9 with TRBJ2-3; 13 bases map to TRBD2. The CDR3 has 17 residues. Germline V gene lookup returns CDR1 SEHNR and CDR2 FQNEAQ (reference sequence). J lost 4 bases, V lost 5 bases, and 9 bases had no gene match.

The chain is built from TRBV19 and TRBJ1-1; D remains ambiguous. Trimming shortened V by 1 base and J by 7 bases, and 10 bases separated the two germline ends. The CDR3 has 13 residues. Looked up from germline, CDR1 is LNHDA and CDR2 is SQIVND (reference sequence). CDR3 DNA: TGTGCCAGTAGTATAGGGAGGAACCGTGAAGCTTTCTTT. Protein product: CASSIGRNREAFF.

The J gene is TRBJ2-7, the V gene TRBV18; D is unclear. V lost 6 bases to trimming and J lost 1 base, with 10 bases between them. Germline CDR1 KGHSH, CDR2 LQKENI. The CDR3 loop spans 13 amino acids. DNA for the CDR3: TGTGCCAGCTCCCAGTCACCTTCCTACGAGCAGTACTTC. It codes for CASSQSPSYEQYF.

This clone has more than one count but fewer than ten. This sequence joins TRBV13 and TRBJ2-5, with 7 bases fitting TRBD2. The CDR3 totals 16 residues. Germline values: CDR1 PRHDT, CDR2 FYEKMQ (reference sequence). V dropped 6 bases and J dropped 2; count of bases not matched to a gene: 12. The CDR3 is CASRGRGRNTQETQYF. The CDR3 nucleotides are TGTGCCAGCAGAGGGAGGGGACGGAATACTCAAGAGACCCAGTACTTC.

This clone was detected a few times. The rearrangement links TRBV5-6 to TRBJ2-1; possible D gene TRBD2, 5 bases. Trimming pared 4 bases from V and 5 bases from J, leaving 19 bases between. Per germline, CDR1 SGHDT and CDR2 YYEEEE. This CDR3 comprises 16 residues. The CDR3 spells CASSPSTRGFNNEQFF. The CDR3 nucleotides read TGTGCCAGCAGCCCCTCGACTCGCGGGTTTAACAATGAGCAGTTCTTC.

Concerning this clone itself: The same CDR3 is also encoded by other DNA sequences in this sample. The rearrangement joins TRBV30 to TRBJ2-1; D is perhaps TRBD1 (6 bases). The germline gives CDR1 GTSNPN, CDR2 SVGIG (reference sequence). The ends were cut back, 1 base at V and 6 bases at J, with 7 bases in the middle. This CDR3 region has 12 residues. CDR3 region: CAWSARGNEQFF. The CDR3 DNA reads as TGTGCCTGGAGTGCCAGGGGCAATGAGCAGTTCTTC.

This CDR3 is CASSIGPAGSPYEQYF. CDR3 bases: TGTGCCAGTAGTATAGGTCCAGCGGGGAGTCCCTACGAGCAGTACTTC. The chain links TRBV19 to TRBJ2-7, with 7 positions matching TRBD2. The CDR3 spans 16 residues. Germline-derived CDR1 and CDR2 are LNHDA and SQIVND (reference sequence). The J segment lost 2 bases and the V segment lost 1 base, leaving 8 bases of the junction unmatched. The complete variable domain, with remaining parts taken from reference TRBV19 and TRBJ2-7, reads DGGITQSPKYLFRKEGQNVTLSCEQNLNHDAMYWYRQDPGQGLRLIYYSQIVNDFQKGDIAEGYSVSREKKESFPLTVTSAQKNPTAFYLCASSIGPAGSPYEQYFGPGTRLTVT.